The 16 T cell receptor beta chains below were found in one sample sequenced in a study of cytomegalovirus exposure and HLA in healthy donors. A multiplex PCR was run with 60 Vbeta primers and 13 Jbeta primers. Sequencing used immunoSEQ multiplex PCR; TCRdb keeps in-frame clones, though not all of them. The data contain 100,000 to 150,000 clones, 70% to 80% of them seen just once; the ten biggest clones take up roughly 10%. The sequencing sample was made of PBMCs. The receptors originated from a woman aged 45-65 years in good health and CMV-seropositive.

The CDR3 sequence: CASSVGGGQSYEQYF. The CDR3 DNA sequence: TGTGCCAGCAGCGTAGGCGGGGGGCAATCCTACGAGCAGTACTTC. V is TRBV9 and J is TRBJ2-7; 8 positions agree with TRBD2. V was clipped by 0 bases and J by 1 base; unmatched bases: 3. The V gene's germline CDR1 is SGDLS and CDR2 YYNGEE. The CDR3 is 15 amino acids.

CDR3 nucleotides: TGTGCCAGCAGCTACTCAGGGATGACTGAAGCTTTCTTT. Its translation: CASSYSGMTEAFF. V usage is TRBV7-9 and J usage is TRBJ1-1, with a possible D match to TRBD1 (5 bases). CDR1 SEHNR and CDR2 FQNEAQ come from the germline V gene (reference sequence). The CDR3 runs to 13 residues. V lost 4 bases, J lost 5 bases, and 11 bases lay in between. The variable domain in full, with the rest retrieved from reference TRBV7-9 and TRBJ1-1, is DTGVSQNPRHKITKRGQNVTFRCDPISEHNRLYWYRQTLGQGPEFLTYFQNEAQLEKSRLLSDRFSAERPKGSFSTLEIQRTEQGDSAMYLCASSYSGMTEAFFGQGTRLTVV.

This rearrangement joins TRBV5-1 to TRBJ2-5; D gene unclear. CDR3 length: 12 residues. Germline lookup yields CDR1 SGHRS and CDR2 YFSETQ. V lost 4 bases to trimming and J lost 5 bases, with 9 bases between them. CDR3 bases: TGCGCCAGCAGCCCCACTGGTGAGACCCAGTACTTC. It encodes CASSPTGETQYF. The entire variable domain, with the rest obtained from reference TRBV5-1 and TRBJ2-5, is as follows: KAGVTQTPRYLIKTRGQQVTLSCSPISGHRSVSWYQQTPGQGLQFLFEYFSETQRNKGNFPGRFSGRQFSNSRSEMNVSTLELGDSALYLCASSPTGETQYFGPGTRLLVL.

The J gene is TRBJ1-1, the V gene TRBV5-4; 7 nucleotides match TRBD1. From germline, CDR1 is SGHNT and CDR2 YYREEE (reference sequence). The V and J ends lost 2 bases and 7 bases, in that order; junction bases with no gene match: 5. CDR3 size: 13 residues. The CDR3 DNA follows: TGTGCCAGCAGCTTTGGGACAGCGATTGAAGCTTTCTTT. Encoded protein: CASSFGTAIEAFF. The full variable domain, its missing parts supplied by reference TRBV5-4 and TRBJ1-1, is ETGVTQSPTHLIKTRGQQVTLRCSSQSGHNTVSWYQQALGQGPQFIFQYYREEENGRGNFPPRFSGLQFPNYSSELNVNALELDDSALYLCASSFGTAIEAFFGQGTRLTVV.

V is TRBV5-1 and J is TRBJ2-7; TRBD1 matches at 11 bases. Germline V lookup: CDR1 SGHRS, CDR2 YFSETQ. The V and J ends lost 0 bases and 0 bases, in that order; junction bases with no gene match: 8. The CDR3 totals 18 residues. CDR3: CASSLELHGTGGSYEQYF. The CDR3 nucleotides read TGCGCCAGCAGCTTGGAACTCCACGGGACAGGGGGCTCCTACGAGCAGTACTTC.

The CDR3 region is CASSPTGSGNTIYF. The CDR3 region has the DNA TGTGCCAGCAGCCCCACAGGCAGTGGGAACACCATATATTTT. The chain combines TRBV9 with TRBJ1-3; D might be TRBD1 (5 bases). CDR1 and CDR2 from the germline V gene are SGDLS and YYNGEE. The CDR3 totals 14 residues. V was trimmed by 4 bases and J by 7 bases, leaving 15 bases between them.

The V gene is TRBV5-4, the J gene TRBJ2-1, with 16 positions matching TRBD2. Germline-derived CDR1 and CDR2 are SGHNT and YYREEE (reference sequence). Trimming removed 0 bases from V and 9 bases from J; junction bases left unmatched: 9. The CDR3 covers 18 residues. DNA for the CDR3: TGTGCCAGCAGCTTGGGCCTCGGGACTAGCGGGGGGGCCCCTGAGCAGTTCTTC. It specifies CASSLGLGTSGGAPEQFF.

The CDR3 nucleotides are TGTGCCAGCAGCTTAACGGCGGGAGACTACGAGCAGTACTTC. Translating gives CASSLTAGDYEQYF. V is TRBV7-6 and J is TRBJ2-7; TRBD2 aligns across 7 bases. Germline V gene lookup returns CDR1 SGHVS and CDR2 FNYEAQ. CDR3 length: 14 amino acids. V shed 2 bases, J shed 3 bases, and the junction held 4 bases outside the gene matches.

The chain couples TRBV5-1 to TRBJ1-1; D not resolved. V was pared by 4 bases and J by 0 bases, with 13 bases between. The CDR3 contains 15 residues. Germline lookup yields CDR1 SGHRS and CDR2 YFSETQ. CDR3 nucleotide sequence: TGCGCCAGCAGCCTATTAACAGAGATGAACACTGAAGCTTTCTTT. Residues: CASSLLTEMNTEAFF.

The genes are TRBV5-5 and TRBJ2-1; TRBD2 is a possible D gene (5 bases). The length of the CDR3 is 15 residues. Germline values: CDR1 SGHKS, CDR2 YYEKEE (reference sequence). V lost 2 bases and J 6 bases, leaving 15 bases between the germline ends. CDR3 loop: CASSFAVVEGNEQFF. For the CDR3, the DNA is TGTGCCAGCAGCTTTGCCGTCGTCGAGGGCAATGAGCAGTTCTTC.

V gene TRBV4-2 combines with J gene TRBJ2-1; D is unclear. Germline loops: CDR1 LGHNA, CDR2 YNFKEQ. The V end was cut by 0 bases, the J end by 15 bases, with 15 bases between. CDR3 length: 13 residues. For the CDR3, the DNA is TGTGCCAGCAGCCAAGATGTGGGCCAAGCACCGTTCTTC. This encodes CASSQDVGQAPFF.

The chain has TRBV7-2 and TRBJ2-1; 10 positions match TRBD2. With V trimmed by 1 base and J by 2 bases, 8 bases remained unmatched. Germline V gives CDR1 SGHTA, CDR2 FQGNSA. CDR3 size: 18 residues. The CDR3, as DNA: TGTGCCAGCAGCTTAGTTCCACCAGCGGGGGGGCCCTACAATGAGCAGTTCTTC. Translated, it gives CASSLVPPAGGPYNEQFF.

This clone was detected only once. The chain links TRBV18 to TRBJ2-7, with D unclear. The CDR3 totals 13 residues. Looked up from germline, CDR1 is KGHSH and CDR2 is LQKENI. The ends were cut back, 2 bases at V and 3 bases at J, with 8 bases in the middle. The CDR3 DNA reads TGTGCCAGCTCACCAGGCCAGAACTACGAGCAGTACTTC. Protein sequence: CASSPGQNYEQYF.

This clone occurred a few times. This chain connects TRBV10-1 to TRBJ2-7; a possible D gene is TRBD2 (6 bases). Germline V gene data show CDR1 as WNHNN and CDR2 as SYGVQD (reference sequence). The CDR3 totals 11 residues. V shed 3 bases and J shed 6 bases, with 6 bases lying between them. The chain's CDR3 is CASSDGGEQYF. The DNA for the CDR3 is TGCGCCAGCAGTGACGGGGGCGAGCAGTACTTC.

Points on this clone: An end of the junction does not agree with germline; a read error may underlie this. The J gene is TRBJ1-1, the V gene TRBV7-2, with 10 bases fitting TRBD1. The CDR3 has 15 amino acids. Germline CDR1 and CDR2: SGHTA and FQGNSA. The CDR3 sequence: CASSLGQGGRSEAFF. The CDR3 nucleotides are TGTGCCAGCAGTTTAGGACAGGGGGGACGCTCTGAAGCTTTCTTT.

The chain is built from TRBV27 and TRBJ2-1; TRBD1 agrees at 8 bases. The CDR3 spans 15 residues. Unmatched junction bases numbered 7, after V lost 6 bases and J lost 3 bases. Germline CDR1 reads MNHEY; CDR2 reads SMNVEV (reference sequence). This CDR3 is CASSVLDRGYNEQFF. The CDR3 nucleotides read TGTGCCAGCAGCGTTTTAGACAGGGGCTACAATGAGCAGTTCTTC.